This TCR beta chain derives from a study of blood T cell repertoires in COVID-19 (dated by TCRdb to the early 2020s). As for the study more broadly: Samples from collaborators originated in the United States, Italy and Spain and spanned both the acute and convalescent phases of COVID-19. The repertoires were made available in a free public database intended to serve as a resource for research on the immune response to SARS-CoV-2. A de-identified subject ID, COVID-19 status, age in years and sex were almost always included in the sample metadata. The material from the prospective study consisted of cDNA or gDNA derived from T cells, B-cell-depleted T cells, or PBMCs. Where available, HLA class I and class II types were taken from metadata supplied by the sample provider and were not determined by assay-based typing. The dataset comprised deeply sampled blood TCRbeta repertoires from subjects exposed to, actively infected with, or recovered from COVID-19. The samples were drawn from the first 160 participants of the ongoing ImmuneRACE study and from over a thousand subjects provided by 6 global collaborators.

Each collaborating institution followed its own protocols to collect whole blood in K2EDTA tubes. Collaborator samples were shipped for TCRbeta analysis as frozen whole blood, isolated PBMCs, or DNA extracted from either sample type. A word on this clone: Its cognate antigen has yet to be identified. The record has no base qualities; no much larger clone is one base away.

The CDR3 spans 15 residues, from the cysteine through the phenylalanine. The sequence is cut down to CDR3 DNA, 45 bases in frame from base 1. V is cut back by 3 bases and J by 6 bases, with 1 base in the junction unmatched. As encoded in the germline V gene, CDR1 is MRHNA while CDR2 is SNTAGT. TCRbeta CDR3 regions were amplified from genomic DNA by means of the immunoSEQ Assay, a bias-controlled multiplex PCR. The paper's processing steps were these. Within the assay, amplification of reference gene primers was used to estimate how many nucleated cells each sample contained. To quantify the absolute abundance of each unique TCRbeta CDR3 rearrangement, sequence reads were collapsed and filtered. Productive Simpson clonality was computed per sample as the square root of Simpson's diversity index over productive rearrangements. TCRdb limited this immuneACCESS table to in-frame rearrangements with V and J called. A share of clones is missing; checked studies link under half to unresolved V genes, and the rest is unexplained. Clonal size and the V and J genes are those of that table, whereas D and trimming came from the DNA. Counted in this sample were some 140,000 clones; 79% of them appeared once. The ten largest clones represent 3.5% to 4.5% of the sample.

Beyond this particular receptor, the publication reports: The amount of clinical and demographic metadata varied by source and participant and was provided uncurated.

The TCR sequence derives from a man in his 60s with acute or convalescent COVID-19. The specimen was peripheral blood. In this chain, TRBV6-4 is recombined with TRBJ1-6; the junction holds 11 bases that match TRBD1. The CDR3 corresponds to CASSEGTGGNSPLHF. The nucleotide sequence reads TGTGCCAGCAGTGAAGGGACAGGGGGTAATTCACCCCTCCACTTT.